Following are 20 T cell receptor beta chains from one sample sequenced in a study of CD8+ T cells in alopecia areata. Sequencing templates came from extracted RNA that was reverse transcribed into cDNA. Produced via immunoSEQ multiplex PCR; TCRdb's table is partial and in-frame only. The sample carries about 140,000 clones, roughly 62% recorded once. Sequenced material: CD4+ T cells sorted from blood, taken at week 0. These receptors all stem from a human donor with alopecia areata.

The chain links TRBV7-2 to TRBJ1-5; 8 bases align to TRBD1. Per germline, CDR1 SGHTA and CDR2 FQGNSA. The CDR3 is 15 residues long. With V trimmed by 5 bases and J by 4 bases, 7 bases remained unmatched. CDR3 protein: CASSPGQGWNQPQHF. Here the CDR3 DNA reads TGTGCCAGCAGCCCTGGACAGGGATGGAATCAGCCCCAGCATTTT.

The chain carries TRBV29-1 and TRBJ2-5, with D perhaps matching TRBD2 (6 bases). Germline V lookup: CDR1 SQVTM, CDR2 ANQGSEA. This CDR3 spans 13 amino acids. Trimming shortened V by 4 bases and J by 4 bases, and 13 bases separated the two germline ends. The CDR3 here is CSVGDSFSETQYF. CDR3 DNA sequence: TGCAGCGTTGGGGACTCTTTTTCAGAGACCCAGTACTTC.

This clone has a handful of counts. V is TRBV18 and J is TRBJ1-2, with 9 bases aligning to TRBD1. CDR3 length: 16 amino acids. The ends lost 3 bases at V and 4 bases at J; junction bases unmatched: 9. Germline V gene sequence: CDR1 KGHSH, CDR2 LQKENI. The chain's CDR3 is CASSPAGQGALYGYTF. The CDR3 nucleotides read TGTGCCAGCTCACCGGCGGGACAGGGTGCCCTCTATGGCTACACCTTC.

The chain is built from TRBV7-3 and TRBJ2-2; D not resolved. The germline V and J ends were trimmed by 5 bases and 0 bases, with 4 bases remaining between them. The CDR3 totals 13 residues. CDR1 SGHTA and CDR2 FQGTGA come from the germline V gene. This CDR3 is CASSPSNTGELFF. CDR3 bases: TGTGCCAGCAGCCCATCGAACACCGGGGAGCTGTTTTTT.

A few counts support this clone. The gene calls are TRBV5-1 and TRBJ2-1; TRBD2 is a possible D gene (7 bases). Germline V gives CDR1 SGHRS, CDR2 YFSETQ. The CDR3 runs 14 residues. Trimming left V 10 bases short and J 6 bases short, with 20 bases between. CDR3 loop: CASAWSGTLNEQFF. The CDR3 coding sequence is TGCGCCTCCGCTTGGAGCGGGACACTCAATGAGCAGTTCTTC.

In this sample, this clone turned up a few times. The chain has TRBV2 and TRBJ2-5, with D uncertain. The CDR3 runs 13 residues. CDR1 and CDR2 from the germline V gene are SNHLY and FYNNEI. V gave up 2 bases and J gave up 1 base, with 5 bases separating them. The CDR3 reads CASSEQRQETQYF. CDR3 in DNA: TGTGCCAGCAGTGAACAACGCCAAGAGACCCAGTACTTC.

This rearrangement joins TRBV5-1 to TRBJ2-1, with a weak D call TRBD1 (6 bases). V lost 7 bases to trimming and J lost 1 base, with 12 bases between them. The CDR3 consists of 14 residues. Looked up from germline, CDR1 is SGHRS and CDR2 is YFSETQ. CDR3 DNA: TGCGCCAGCTCAACGGACAGTTCCTACAATGAGCAGTTCTTC. The encoded protein is CASSTDSSYNEQFF.

The chain uses TRBV11-2 and TRBJ2-2; 9 nucleotides align to TRBD1. Germline CDR1 and CDR2: SGHAT and FQNNGV. With V trimmed by 3 bases and J by 4 bases, 9 bases remained unmatched. The CDR3 length is 17 residues. CDR3 coding DNA: TGTGCCAGCAGCTTTCGTGTCGACAGGGGGGTCACCGGGGAGCTGTTTTTT. Translated, it gives CASSFRVDRGVTGELFF.

This clone was counted once. The gene calls are TRBV5-1 and TRBJ1-2; the D gene is possibly TRBD1 (5 bases). V was cut by 3 bases and J by 4 bases, with 19 bases left in between. CDR1 and CDR2 from the germline V gene are SGHRS and YFSETQ. This CDR3 spans 16 amino acids. Here the CDR3 reads CASSYIGGDRTYGYTF. In DNA form, the CDR3 reads TGCGCCAGCAGCTACATTGGAGGCGACAGAACCTATGGCTACACCTTC.

In this sample, this clone turned up once. The J gene is TRBJ2-5, the V gene TRBV6-1; tentatively, D is TRBD1 (5 bases). The CDR3 runs 17 residues. CDR1 is MNHNS and CDR2 is SASEGT in the germline V gene. Trimming pared 1 base from V and 4 bases from J, leaving 19 bases between. The CDR3 bases are TGTGCCAGCAGTGAAGGTTTTGCTTGGCAGGGCGGAGAGACCCAGTACTTC. Amino acids: CASSEGFAWQGGETQYF.

This chain uses TRBV12-5 with TRBJ2-1; 7 bases align to TRBD1. The CDR3 extends over 17 amino acids. Germline V CDR1 and CDR2: LGHNT, FRNRAP. V lost 3 bases to trimming and J lost 3 bases; unmatched junction nucleotides: 11. CDR3 sequence reads: CASGFPTETGFYNEQFF. In nucleotides, the CDR3 is TGTGCTAGTGGTTTTCCAACCGAGACAGGGTTCTACAATGAGCAGTTCTTC.

The chain recombines TRBV30 with TRBJ1-6; possibly TRBD1 for D (5 bases). The germline V and J ends were trimmed by 2 bases and 9 bases, with 11 bases remaining between them. Germline V gives CDR1 GTSNPN, CDR2 SVGIG (reference sequence). The CDR3 runs 13 residues. DNA for the CDR3: TGTGCCTGGAGTTCAGGGCGGGCTTCACCCCTCCACTTT. It yields the protein CAWSSGRASPLHF.

The chain combines TRBV30 with TRBJ1-6; TRBD1 aligns across 11 bases. The CDR3 covers 16 residues. J was trimmed by 7 bases and V by 6 bases; bases with no gene match: 11. Germline assignment: CDR1 GTSNPN and CDR2 SVGIG (reference sequence). The CDR3 protein is CACRRAGTGGNSPLHF. CDR3 in DNA: TGTGCCTGTAGGAGGGCCGGGACAGGGGGGAATTCACCCCTCCACTTT.

J is TRBJ1-2 and V is TRBV27, with D possibly TRBD1 on 5 matching bases. CDR1 and CDR2 (germline): MNHEY, SMNVEV (reference sequence). CDR3 size: 17 residues. V lost 5 bases to trimming and J lost 2 bases, with 21 bases between them. The CDR3 reads CASSPRPPPRGNYGYTF. The CDR3 coding sequence is TGTGCCAGCAGTCCCCGCCCCCCTCCCCGGGGGAACTATGGCTACACCTTC.

This chain joins TRBV7-6 and TRBJ2-6, with no clear D. The CDR3 runs 16 residues. The V end was cut by 0 bases, the J end by 4 bases, with 10 bases between. Germline V gene lookup returns CDR1 SGHVS and CDR2 FNYEAQ. The CDR3 nucleotides read TGTGCCAGCAGCTTAGCGGAGATCGCGGGGGCCAACGTCCTGACTTTC. This encodes CASSLAEIAGANVLTF.

The V gene is TRBV7-2, the J gene TRBJ2-7, with 7 bases fitting TRBD1. The junction had 5 bases not matched to a gene; V was cut back by 3 bases and J by 0 bases. Germline V gives CDR1 SGHTA, CDR2 FQGNSA. The CDR3 runs to 15 residues. The CDR3 DNA follows: TGTGCCAGCAGCTTCCAGGGGGTTAGCTCCTACGAGCAGTACTTC. Protein: CASSFQGVSSYEQYF.

This chain connects TRBV19 to TRBJ1-5; perhaps TRBD1 as D (5 bases). Trimming removed 6 bases from V and 5 bases from J, with 17 bases in between. This CDR3 has 15 amino acids. The germline V gene encodes CDR1 LNHDA and CDR2 SQIVND (reference sequence). The CDR3 reads CASRWEGRGDQPQHF. CDR3 bases: TGTGCCAGTAGATGGGAGGGGCGCGGGGATCAGCCCCAGCATTTT.

With regard to this clone: Other DNA sequences in this sample translate to the same CDR3. The chain couples TRBV30 to TRBJ1-1; D ambiguous. V gave up 0 bases and J gave up 5 bases, with 7 bases separating them. CDR1 is GTSNPN and CDR2 is SVGIG in the germline V gene (reference sequence). This CDR3 contains 12 residues. The DNA for the CDR3 is TGTGCCTGGAGTGTACTGGGGACTGAAGCTTTCTTT. This codes for CAWSVLGTEAFF.

This clone was detected once. The V call is TRBV5-1, the J call TRBJ1-2, with a tentative D call TRBD1 (5 bases). V gave up 4 bases and J gave up 6 bases, with 10 bases separating them. Germline loops: CDR1 SGHRS, CDR2 YFSETQ. The CDR3 has 12 residues. The CDR3 sequence: CASSRGRDGYTF. CDR3 nucleotide sequence: TGCGCCAGCAGCCGGGGACGGGATGGCTACACCTTC.

This clone was recorded a few times. The V and J genes are TRBV18 and TRBJ2-5, with D unresolved. Germline assignment: CDR1 KGHSH and CDR2 LQKENI. CDR3 length equals 13 residues. V lost 0 bases, J lost 7 bases, and 9 bases lay in between. The CDR3 reads CASSPPPRGTQYF. The CDR3, as DNA: TGTGCCAGCTCACCACCCCCTCGAGGGACCCAGTACTTC.